The present T cell receptor (beta chain) was sequenced within a study of CD8 T cells in ankylosing spondylitis. The ends were cut back, 0 bases at V and 4 bases at J, with 21 bases in the middle. Germline lookup yields CDR1 MNHEY and CDR2 SVGEGT. The CDR3 contains 19 residues. In TCRdb, the 5' RACE reads were re-called with MiXCR into one record per CDR3 protein. The sample holds about 160,000 distinct CDR3 sequences, around two fifths seen once. Sequences were obtained from synovial fluid, either unsorted or a sorted T cell fraction (not recorded which). The rearrangement joins TRBV6-2 or TRBV6-3 to TRBJ2-2; no clear D. The clonotype comes from a male donor with ankylosing spondylitis. CDR3 protein: CASSYSIAPERAITGELFF. CDR3 in DNA: TGTGCCAGCAGTTACTCGATCGCCCCGGAAAGGGCGATCACCGGGGAGCTGTTTTTT.